Below, one T cell receptor (beta chain) is given with its context. The data derive from a study of T cell responses to AZD1222 COVID-19 vaccine. CDR1 and CDR2 from the germline V gene are SGHDT and YYEEEE. Trimming stripped 3 bases from V and 2 bases from J, with 8 bases between. CDR3 size: 13 residues. Here immunoSEQ multiplex PCR was the method, and the copy in TCRdb shows in-frame clones only, minus some. The table lists about 120,000 clones, 87% of them singletons, with under 3% in the top ten. This TCR was recovered from an adult who received the AZD1222 COVID-19 vaccine. The material sequenced was peripheral blood, taken 28 days after the second AZD1222 dose. The chain recombines TRBV5-6 with TRBJ1-1; D is unclear. Here the CDR3 reads CASSYAFNTEAFF. The CDR3 coding sequence is TGTGCCAGCAGCTATGCTTTTAACACTGAAGCTTTCTTT.